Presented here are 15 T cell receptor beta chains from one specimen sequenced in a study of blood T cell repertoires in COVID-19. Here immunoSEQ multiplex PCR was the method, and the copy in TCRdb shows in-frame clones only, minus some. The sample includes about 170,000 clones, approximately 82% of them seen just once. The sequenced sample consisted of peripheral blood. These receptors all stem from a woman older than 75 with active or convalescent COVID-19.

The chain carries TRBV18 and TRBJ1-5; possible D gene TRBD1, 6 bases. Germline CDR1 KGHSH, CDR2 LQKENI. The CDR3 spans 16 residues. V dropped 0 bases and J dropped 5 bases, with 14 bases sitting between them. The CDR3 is CASSPPSSQGHQPQHF. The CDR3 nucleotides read TGTGCCAGCTCACCACCCTCCTCACAGGGCCATCAGCCCCAGCATTTT.

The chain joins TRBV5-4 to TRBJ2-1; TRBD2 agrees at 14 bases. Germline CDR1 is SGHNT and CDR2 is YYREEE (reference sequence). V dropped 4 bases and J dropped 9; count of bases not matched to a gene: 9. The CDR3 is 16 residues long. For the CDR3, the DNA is TGTGCCAGCAGCCTACCGGGACTAGCGGGAGTAGTTGAGCAGTTCTTC. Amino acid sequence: CASSLPGLAGVVEQFF.

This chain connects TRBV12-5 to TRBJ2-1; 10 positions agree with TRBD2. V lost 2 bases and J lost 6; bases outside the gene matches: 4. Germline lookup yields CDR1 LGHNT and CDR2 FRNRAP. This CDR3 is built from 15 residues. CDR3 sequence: CASGLSLAGVNEQFF. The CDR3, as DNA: TGTGCTAGTGGTTTGAGTCTAGCGGGAGTCAATGAGCAGTTCTTC.

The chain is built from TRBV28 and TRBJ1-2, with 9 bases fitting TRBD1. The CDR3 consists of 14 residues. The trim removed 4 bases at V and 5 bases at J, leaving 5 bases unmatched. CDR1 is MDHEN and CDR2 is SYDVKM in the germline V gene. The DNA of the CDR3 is TGTGCCAGCAGTTGGTCGACAGGGGGGTATGGCTACACCTTC. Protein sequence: CASSWSTGGYGYTF.

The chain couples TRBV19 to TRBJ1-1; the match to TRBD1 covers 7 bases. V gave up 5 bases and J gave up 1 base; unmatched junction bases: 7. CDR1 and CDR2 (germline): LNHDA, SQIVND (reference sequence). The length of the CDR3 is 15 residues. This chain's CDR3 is CASSAATGRNTEAFF. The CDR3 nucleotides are TGTGCCAGTAGTGCCGCGACAGGGCGGAACACTGAAGCTTTCTTT. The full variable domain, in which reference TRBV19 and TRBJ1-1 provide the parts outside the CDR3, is DGGITQSPKYLFRKEGQNVTLSCEQNLNHDAMYWYRQDPGQGLRLIYYSQIVNDFQKGDIAEGYSVSREKKESFPLTVTSAQKNPTAFYLCASSAATGRNTEAFFGQGTRLTVV.

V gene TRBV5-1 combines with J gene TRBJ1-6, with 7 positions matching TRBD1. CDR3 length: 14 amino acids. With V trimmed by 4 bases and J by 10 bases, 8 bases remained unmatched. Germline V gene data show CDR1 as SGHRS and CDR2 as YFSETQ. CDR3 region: CASSDDRVASPLHF. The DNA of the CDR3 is TGCGCCAGCAGCGATGACAGGGTGGCATCACCCCTCCACTTT.

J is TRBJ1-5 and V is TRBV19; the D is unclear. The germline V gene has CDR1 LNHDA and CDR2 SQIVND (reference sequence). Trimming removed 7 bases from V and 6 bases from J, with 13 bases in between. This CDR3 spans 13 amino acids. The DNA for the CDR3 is TGTGCCAGTACAGAGAGGGATAGTCAGCCCCAGCATTTT. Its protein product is CASTERDSQPQHF.

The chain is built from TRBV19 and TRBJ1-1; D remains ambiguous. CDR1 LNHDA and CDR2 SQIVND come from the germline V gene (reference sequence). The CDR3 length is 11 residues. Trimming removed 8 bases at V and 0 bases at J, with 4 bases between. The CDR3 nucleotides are TGTGCCAGTGGCATGAACACTGAAGCTTTCTTT. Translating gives CASGMNTEAFF. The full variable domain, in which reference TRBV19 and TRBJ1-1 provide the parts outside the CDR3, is DGGITQSPKYLFRKEGQNVTLSCEQNLNHDAMYWYRQDPGQGLRLIYYSQIVNDFQKGDIAEGYSVSREKKESFPLTVTSAQKNPTAFYLCASGMNTEAFFGQGTRLTVV.

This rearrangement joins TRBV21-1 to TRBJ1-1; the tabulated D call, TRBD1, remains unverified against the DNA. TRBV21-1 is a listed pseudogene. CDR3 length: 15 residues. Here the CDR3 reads CASNRDRDLNTEAFF. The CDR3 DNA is TGTGCCAGCAATAGGGACAGAGACTTGAACACTGAAGCTTTCTTT.

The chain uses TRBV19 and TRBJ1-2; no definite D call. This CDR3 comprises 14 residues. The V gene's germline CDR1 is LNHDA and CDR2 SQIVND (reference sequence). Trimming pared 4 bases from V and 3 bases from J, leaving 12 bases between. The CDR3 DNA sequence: TGTGCCAGTAGTAGGCCTCAGAGGGACTATGGCTACACCTTC. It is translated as CASSRPQRDYGYTF.

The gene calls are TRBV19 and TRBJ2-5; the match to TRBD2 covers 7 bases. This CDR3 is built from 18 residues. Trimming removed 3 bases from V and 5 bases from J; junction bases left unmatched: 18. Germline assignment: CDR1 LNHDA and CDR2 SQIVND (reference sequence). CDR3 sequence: CASSIRLASSLGEETQYF. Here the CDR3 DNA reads TGTGCCAGTAGTATTAGACTAGCATCCTCCCTAGGGGAGGAGACCCAGTACTTC.

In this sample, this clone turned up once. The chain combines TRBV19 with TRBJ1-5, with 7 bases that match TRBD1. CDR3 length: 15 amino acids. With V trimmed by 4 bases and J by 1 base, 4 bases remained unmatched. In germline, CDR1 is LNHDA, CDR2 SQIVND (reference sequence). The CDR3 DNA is TGTGCCAGTAGTACGTGGGGACAGAGCAATCAGCCCCAGCATTTT. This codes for CASSTWGQSNQPQHF.

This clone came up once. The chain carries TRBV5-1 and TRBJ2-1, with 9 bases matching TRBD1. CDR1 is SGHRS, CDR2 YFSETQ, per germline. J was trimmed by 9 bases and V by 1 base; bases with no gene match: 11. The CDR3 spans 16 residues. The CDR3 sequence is CASSLLPGQGYAEQFF. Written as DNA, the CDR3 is TGCGCCAGCAGCTTGTTACCGGGACAGGGATATGCTGAGCAGTTCTTC.

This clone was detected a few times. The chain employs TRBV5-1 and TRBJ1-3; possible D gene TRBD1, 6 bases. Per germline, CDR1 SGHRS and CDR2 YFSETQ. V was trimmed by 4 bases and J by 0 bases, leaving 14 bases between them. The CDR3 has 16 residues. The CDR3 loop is CASSLLGASSGNTIYF. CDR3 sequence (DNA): TGCGCCAGCAGCCTCCTGGGGGCGAGCTCTGGAAACACCATATATTTT.

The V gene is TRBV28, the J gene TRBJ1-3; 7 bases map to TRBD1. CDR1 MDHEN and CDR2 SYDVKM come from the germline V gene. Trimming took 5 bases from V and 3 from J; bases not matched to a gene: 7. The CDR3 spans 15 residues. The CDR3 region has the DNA TGTGCCAGCAGTCCATTCCGGACAGGTGGAAACACCATATATTTT. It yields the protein CASSPFRTGGNTIYF.